Sequencing of this T cell receptor beta chain was carried out in a study of tumor-infiltrating lymphocytes in primary liver carcinoma. This clonotype was counted only a few times. Its target is unknown. The template, 500 ng total RNA, yielded TCR beta cDNA made with a constant-region primer. The TCR beta library was amplified through three nested multiplex PCR rounds in a modified ARM-PCR procedure. Investigators reported that the first two PCR rounds, at around 10 cycles each, used TRBV1-TRBV30 forward primers with a C-beta reverse primer. TCRdb reprocessed the multiplex PCR reads with MiXCR, giving one entry per CDR3 protein. This sample has approximately 340,000 distinct CDR3 sequences, with almost 65% found just once. The CDR3 covers 17 residues. Trimming removed 1 base at V and 1 base at J, with 14 bases between. The germline gives CDR1 MGHRA, CDR2 YSYEKL. Extraction also yielded germline DNA, while blood RNA was obtained from unsorted whole blood. Chronic HBV infection, untreated so far, was present in the patients.

Broader study findings: In the absence of sorting, bulk samples left CD4+ and CD8+ repertoires uncompared.

The chain links TRBV4-1 to TRBJ2-4; either TRBD1 or TRBD2 may supply D (5 bases each). This clonotype was obtained from a man aged 40-55 years with primary liver carcinoma and hepatitis B virus infection. The specimen sequenced was peripheral blood. CDR3 sequence: CASSQGSGAGAKNIQYF. The CDR3 DNA reads TGCGCCAGCAGCCAAGGTTCCGGGGCCGGGGCCAAAAACATTCAGTACTTC.